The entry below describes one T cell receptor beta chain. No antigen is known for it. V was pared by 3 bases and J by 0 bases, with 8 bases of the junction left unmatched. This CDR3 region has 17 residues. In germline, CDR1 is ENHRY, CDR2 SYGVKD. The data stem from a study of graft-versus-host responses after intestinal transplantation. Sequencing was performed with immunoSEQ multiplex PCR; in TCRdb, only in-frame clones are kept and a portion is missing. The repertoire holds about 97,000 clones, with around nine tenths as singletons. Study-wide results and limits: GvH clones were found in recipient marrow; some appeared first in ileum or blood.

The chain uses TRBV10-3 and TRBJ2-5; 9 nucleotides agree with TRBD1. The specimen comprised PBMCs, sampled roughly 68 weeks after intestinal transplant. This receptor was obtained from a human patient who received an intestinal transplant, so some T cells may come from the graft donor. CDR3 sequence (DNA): TGTGCCATCAGTGACCACGAGACAGGGGGGTACCAAGAGACCCAGTACTTC. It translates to CAISDHETGGYQETQYF.